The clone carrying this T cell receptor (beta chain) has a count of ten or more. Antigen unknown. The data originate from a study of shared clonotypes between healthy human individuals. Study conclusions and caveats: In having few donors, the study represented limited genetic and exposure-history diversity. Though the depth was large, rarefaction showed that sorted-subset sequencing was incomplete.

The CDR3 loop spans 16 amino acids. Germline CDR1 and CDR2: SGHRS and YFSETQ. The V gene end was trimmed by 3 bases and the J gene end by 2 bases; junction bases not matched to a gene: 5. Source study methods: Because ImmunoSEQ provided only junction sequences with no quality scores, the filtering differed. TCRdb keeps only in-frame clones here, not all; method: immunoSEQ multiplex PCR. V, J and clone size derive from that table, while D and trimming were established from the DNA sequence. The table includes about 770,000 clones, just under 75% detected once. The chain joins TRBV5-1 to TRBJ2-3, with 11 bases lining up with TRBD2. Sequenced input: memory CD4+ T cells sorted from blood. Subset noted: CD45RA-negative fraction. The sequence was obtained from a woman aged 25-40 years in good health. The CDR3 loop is CASSSGLADNTDTQYF. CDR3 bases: TGCGCCAGCAGCTCGGGACTAGCGGACAACACAGATACGCAGTATTTT.